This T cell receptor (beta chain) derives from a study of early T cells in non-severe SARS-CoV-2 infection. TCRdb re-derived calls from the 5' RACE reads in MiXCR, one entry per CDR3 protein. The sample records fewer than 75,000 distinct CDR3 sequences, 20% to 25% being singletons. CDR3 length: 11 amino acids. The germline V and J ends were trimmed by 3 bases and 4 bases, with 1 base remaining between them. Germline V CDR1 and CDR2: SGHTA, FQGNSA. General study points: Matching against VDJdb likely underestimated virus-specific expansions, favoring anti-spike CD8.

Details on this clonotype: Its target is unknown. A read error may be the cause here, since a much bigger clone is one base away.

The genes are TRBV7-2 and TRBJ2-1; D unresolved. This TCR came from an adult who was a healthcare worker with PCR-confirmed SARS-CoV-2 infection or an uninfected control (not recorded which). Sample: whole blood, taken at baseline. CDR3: CASSFYNEQFF. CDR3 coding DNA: TGTGCCAGCAGCTTTTACAATGAGCAGTTCTTC.